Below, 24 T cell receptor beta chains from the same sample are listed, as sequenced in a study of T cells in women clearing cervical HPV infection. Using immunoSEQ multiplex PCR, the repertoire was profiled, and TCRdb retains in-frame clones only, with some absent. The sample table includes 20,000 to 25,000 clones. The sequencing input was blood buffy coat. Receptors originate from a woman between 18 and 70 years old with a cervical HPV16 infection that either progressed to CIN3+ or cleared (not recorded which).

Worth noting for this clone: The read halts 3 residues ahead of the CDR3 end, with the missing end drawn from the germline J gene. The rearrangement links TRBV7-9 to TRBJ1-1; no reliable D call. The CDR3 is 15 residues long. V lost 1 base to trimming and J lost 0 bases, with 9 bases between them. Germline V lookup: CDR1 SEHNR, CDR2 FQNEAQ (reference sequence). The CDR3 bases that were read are TGTGCCAGCAGCTTAGGAGGCAGCGTGAACACTGAA. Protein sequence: CASSLGGSVNTE. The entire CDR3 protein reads CASSLGGSVNTEAFF.

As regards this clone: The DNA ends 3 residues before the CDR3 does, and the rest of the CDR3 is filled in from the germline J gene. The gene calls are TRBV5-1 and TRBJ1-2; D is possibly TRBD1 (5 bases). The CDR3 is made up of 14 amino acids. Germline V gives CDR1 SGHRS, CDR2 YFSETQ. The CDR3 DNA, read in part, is TGCGCCAGCAGCTTGGGGGCGGCAGGGTTGGGC. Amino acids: CASSLGAAGLG. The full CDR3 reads CASSLGAAGLGYTF. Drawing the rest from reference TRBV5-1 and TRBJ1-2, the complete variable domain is KAGVTQTPRYLIKTRGQQVTLSCSPISGHRSVSWYQQTPGQGLQFLFEYFSETQRNKGNFPGRFSGRQFSNSRSEMNVSTLELGDSALYLCASSLGAAGLGYTFGSGTRLTVV.

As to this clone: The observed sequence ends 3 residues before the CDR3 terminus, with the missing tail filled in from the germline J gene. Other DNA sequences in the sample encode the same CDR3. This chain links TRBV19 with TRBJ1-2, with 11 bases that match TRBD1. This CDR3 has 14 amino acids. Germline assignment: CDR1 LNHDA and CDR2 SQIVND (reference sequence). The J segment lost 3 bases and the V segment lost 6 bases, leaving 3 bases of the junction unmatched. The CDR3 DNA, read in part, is TGTGCCAGTAGCCGGGACAGGGGGGACTATGGC. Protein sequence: CASSRDRGDYG. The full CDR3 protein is CASSRDRGDYGYTF. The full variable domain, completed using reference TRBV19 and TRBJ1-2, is DGGITQSPKYLFRKEGQNVTLSCEQNLNHDAMYWYRQDPGQGLRLIYYSQIVNDFQKGDIAEGYSVSREKKESFPLTVTSAQKNPTAFYLCASSRDRGDYGYTFGSGTRLTVV.

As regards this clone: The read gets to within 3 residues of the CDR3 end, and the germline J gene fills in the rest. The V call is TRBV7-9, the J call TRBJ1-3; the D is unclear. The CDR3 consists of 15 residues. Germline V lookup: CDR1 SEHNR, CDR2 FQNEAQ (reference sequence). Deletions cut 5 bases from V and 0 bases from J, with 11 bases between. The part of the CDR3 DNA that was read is TGTGCCAGCAGCCCGCAGGAGTACTCTGGAAACACC. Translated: CASSPQEYSGNT. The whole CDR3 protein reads CASSPQEYSGNTIYF.

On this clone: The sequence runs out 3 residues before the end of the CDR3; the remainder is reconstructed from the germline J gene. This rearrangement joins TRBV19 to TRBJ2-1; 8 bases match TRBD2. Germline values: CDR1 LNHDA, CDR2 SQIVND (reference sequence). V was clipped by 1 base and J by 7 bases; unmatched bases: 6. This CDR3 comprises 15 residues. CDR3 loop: CASSIVAGPPNEQFF. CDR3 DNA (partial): TGTGCCAGTAGTATAGTAGCGGGGCCCCCAAATGAG.

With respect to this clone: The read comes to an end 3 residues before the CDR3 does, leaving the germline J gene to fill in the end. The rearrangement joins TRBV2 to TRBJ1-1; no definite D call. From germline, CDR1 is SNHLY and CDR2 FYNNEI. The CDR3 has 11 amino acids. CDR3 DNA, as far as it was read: TGTGCCAGCAGTGATTATAGAGGG. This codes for CASSDYRG. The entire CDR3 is CASSDYRGAFF. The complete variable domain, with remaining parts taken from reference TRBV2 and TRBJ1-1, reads EPEVTQTPSHQVTQMGQEVILRCVPISNHLYFYWYRQILGQKVEFLVSFYNNEISEKSEIFDDQFSVERPDGSNFTLKIRSTKLEDSAMYFCASSDYRGAFFGQGTRLTVV.

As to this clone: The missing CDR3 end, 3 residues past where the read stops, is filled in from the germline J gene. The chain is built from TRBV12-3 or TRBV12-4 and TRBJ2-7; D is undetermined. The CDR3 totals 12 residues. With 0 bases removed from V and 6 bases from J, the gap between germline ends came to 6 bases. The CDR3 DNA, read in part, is TGTGCCAGCAGTTTAGCGGGCATCGAG. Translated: CASSLAGIE. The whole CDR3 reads CASSLAGIEQYF.

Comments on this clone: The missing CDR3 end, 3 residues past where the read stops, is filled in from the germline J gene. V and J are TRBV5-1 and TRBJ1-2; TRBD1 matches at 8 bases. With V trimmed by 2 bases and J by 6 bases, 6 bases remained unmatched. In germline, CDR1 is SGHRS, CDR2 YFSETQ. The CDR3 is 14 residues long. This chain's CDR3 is CASSFTGTGDGYTF. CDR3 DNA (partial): TGCGCCAGCAGCTTCACCGGGACAGGCGATGGC.

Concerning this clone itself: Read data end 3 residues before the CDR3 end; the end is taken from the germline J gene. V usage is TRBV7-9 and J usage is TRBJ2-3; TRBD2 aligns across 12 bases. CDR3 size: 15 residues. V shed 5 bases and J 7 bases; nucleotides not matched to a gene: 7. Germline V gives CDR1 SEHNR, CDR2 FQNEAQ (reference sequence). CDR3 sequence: CASSILAGGLYTQYF. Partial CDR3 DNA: TGTGCCAGCAGCATCCTAGCGGGAGGGCTCTATACG. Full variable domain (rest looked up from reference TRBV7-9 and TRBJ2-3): DTGVSQNPRHKITKRGQNVTFRCDPISEHNRLYWYRQTLGQGPEFLTYFQNEAQLEKSRLLSDRFSAERPKGSFSTLEIQRTEQGDSAMYLCASSILAGGLYTQYFGPGTRLTVL.

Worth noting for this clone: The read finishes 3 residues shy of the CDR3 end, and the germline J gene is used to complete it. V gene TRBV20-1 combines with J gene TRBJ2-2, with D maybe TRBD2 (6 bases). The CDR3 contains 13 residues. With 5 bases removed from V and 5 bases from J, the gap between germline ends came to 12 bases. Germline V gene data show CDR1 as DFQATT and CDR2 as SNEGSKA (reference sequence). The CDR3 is CSAGSGLTGELFF. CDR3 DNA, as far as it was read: TGCAGTGCTGGAAGCGGGTTGACCGGGGAG.

The DNA read from the CDR3 is TGTGCCATCCGACTCGAACTTGCCGGGACTAGGGCAGATACG. Residues: CAIRLELAGTRADT. The CDR3, in full, reads CAIRLELAGTRADTQYF. The chain has TRBV10-3 and TRBJ2-3; 8 bases align to TRBD2. The read gets to within 3 residues of the CDR3 end, and the germline J gene fills in the rest. The CDR3 totals 17 residues. Germline trimming cut 8 bases from V and 4 bases from J; bases unmatched to any gene: 17. The germline V gene encodes CDR1 ENHRY and CDR2 SYGVKD.

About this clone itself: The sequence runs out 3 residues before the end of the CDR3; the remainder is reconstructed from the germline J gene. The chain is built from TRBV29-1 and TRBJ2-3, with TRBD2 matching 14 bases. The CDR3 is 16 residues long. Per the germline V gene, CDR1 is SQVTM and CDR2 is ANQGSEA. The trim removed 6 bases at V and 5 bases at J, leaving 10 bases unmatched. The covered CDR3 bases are TGCAGCGTCCCCTCGACTAGCGGGGGGGCAGGAGATACG. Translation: CSVPSTSGGAGDT. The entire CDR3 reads CSVPSTSGGAGDTQYF.

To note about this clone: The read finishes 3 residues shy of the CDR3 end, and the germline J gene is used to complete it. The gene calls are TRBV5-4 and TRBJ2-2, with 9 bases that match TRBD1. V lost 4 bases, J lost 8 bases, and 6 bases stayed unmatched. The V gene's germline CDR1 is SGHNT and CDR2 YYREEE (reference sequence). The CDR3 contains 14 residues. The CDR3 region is CASSGRDRAGELFF. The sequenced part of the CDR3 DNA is TGTGCCAGCAGCGGTCGGGACAGGGCTGGGGAG.

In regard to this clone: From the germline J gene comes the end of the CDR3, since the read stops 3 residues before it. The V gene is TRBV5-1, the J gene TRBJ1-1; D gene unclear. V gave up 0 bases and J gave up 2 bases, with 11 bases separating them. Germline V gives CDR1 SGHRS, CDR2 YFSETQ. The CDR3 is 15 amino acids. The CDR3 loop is CASSLGNLANTEAFF. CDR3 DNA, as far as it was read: TGCGCCAGCAGCTTGGGTAATTTGGCTAACACTGAA.

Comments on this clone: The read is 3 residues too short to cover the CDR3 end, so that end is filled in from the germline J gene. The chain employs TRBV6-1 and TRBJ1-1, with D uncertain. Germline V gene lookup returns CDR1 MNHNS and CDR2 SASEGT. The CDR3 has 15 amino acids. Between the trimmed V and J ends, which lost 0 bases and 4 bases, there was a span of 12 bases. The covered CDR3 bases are TGTGCCAGCAGTGAAGCTAGGGCGTCGAGCACTGAA. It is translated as CASSEARASSTE. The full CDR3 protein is CASSEARASSTEAFF.

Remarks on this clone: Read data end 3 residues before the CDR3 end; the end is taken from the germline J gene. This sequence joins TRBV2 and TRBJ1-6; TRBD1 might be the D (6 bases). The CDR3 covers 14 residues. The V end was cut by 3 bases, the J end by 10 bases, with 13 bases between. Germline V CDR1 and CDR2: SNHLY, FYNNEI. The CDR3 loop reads CASSERGARSPLHF. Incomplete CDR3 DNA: TGTGCCAGCAGTGAGCGGGGGGCGCGGTCACCC. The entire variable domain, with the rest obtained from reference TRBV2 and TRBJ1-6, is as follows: EPEVTQTPSHQVTQMGQEVILRCVPISNHLYFYWYRQILGQKVEFLVSFYNNEISEKSEIFDDQFSVERPDGSNFTLKIRSTKLEDSAMYFCASSERGARSPLHFGNGTRLTVT.

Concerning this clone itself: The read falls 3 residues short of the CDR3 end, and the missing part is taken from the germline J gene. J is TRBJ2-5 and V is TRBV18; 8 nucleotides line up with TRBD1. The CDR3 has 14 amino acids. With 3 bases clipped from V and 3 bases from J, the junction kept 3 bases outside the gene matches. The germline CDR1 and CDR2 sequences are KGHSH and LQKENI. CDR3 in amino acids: CASSPVDREETQYF. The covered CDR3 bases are TGTGCCAGCTCACCGGTGGACAGGGAAGAGACC.

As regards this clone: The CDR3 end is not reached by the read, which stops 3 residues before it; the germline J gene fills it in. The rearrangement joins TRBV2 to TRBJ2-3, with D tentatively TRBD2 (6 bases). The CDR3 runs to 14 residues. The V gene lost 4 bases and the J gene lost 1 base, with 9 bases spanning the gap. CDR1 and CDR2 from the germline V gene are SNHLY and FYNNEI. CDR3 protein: CASSAPGGTDTQYF. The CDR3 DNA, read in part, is TGTGCCAGCAGTGCACCGGGGGGCACAGATACG.

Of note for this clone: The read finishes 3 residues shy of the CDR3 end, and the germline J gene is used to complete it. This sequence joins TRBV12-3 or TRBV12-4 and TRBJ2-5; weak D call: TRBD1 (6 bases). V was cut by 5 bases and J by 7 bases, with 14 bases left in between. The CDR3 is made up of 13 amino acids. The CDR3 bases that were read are TGTGCCAGCAGTCACCGGGACAAGGGGACC. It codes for CASSHRDKGT. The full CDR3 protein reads CASSHRDKGTQYF.

CDR3: CASSPGQGRGTDTQYF. The sequenced CDR3 bases are TGCGCCAGCAGCCCGGGACAGGGGAGGGGCACAGATACG. The V gene is TRBV5-1, the J gene TRBJ2-3; TRBD1 aligns across 10 bases. The read stops 3 residues short of the end of the CDR3; the missing end is completed from the germline J gene. This CDR3 is built from 16 residues. The junction had 6 bases not matched to a gene; V was cut back by 4 bases and J by 1 base. Germline V CDR1 and CDR2: SGHRS, YFSETQ.

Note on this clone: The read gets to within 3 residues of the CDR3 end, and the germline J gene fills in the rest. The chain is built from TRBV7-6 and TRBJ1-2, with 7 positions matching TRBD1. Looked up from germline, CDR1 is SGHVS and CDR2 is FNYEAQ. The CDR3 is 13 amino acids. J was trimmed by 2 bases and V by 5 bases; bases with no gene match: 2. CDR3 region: CASSPTGNYGYTF. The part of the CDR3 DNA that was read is TGTGCCAGCAGCCCGACAGGGAACTATGGC. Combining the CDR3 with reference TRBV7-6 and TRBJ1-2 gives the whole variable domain GAGVSQSPRYKVTKRGQDVALRCDPISGHVSLYWYRQALGQGPEFLTYFNYEAQQDKSGLPNDRFSAERPEGSISTLTIQRTEQRDSAMYRCASSPTGNYGYTFGSGTRLTVV.

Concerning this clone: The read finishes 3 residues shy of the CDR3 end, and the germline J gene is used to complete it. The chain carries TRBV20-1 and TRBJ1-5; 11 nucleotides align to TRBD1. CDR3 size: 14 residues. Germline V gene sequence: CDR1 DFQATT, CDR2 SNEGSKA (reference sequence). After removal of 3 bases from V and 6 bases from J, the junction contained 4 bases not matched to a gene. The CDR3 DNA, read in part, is TGCAGTGCTAGGGACAGGGGGCATGGTCAGCCC. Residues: CSARDRGHGQP. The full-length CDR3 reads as CSARDRGHGQPQHF.

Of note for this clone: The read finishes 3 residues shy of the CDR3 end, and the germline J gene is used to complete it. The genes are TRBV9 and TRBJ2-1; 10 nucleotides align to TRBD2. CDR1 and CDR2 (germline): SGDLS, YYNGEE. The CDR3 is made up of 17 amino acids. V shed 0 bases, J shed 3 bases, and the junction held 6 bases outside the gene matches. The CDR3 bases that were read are TGTGCCAGCAGCGTAGGTGTAACTAGCGGGAACTACAATGAG. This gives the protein CASSVGVTSGNYNE. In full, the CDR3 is CASSVGVTSGNYNEQFF.

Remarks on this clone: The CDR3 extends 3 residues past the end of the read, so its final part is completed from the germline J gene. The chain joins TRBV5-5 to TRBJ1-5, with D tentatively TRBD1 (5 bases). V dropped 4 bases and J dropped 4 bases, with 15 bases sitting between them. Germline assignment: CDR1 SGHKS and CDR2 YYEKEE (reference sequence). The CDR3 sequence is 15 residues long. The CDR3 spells CASSPESGLNQPQHF. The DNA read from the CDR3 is TGTGCCAGCAGCCCAGAATCAGGGCTTAATCAGCCC.